Presented here are 9 T cell receptor beta chains from one specimen sequenced in a study of human T cells and chemical hapten exposure. The time point: patch test 1, 2 weeks after DPC sensitization. Regarding treatment: therapeutic diphenylcyclopropenone sensitization with weekly scalp DPC. TCRdb processed the RACE reads anew with MiXCR; each CDR3 protein has one entry. The sample carries some 170,000 distinct CDR3 sequences, more than 20% recorded once. The sample was whole blood, taken in connection with sensitization to the hapten diphenylcyclopropenone (DPC). The receptor set was obtained from a woman in her fifties or sixties with alopecia areata. Some clones in this sample may be carry-over from other donors' samples.

The chain employs TRBV18 and TRBJ1-1; D may be TRBD1 (6 bases). The CDR3 has 12 amino acids. V gave up 6 bases and J gave up 5 bases, with 10 bases separating them. Germline loops: CDR1 KGHSH, CDR2 LQKENI. CDR3: CASSTQGTEAFF. The CDR3 DNA sequence: TGTGCCAGCTCGACTCAGGGGACTGAAGCTTTCTTT.

This clonotype turned up a few times. This chain uses TRBV20-1 with TRBJ2-1; 9 bases are shared with TRBD1. Germline V gene data show CDR1 as DFQATT and CDR2 as SNEGSKA (reference sequence). The trim removed 1 base at V and 10 bases at J, leaving 8 bases unmatched. This CDR3 has 14 residues. In DNA, the CDR3 is TGCAGTGCTAGAGTATCGGACAGGGGATGGGAGCAGTTCTTC. Encoded protein: CSARVSDRGWEQFF.

The chain employs TRBV7-2 and TRBJ2-1; the D is unclear. CDR1 SGHTA and CDR2 FQGNSA come from the germline V gene. This CDR3 spans 12 amino acids. The ends were cut back, 5 bases at V and 9 bases at J, with 11 bases in the middle. In nucleotides, the CDR3 is TGTGCCAGCAGCATACCAAAAGGTGAGCAGTTCTTC. Its protein product is CASSIPKGEQFF.

The chain joins TRBV29-1 to TRBJ1-2; D gene unclear. This CDR3 is built from 11 residues. Germline V CDR1 and CDR2: SQVTM, ANQGSEA. V lost 4 bases to trimming and J lost 4 bases, with 7 bases between them. The CDR3 bases are TGCAGCGTTGTTGACATCTATGGCTACACCTTC. Translating it yields CSVVDIYGYTF.

The rearrangement uses TRBV2 and TRBJ2-1; D might be TRBD1 or TRBD2, each matching 6 bases. The CDR3 is 16 amino acids. The germline V and J ends were trimmed by 11 bases and 4 bases, with 24 bases remaining between them. Germline V gene data show CDR1 as SNHLY and CDR2 as FYNNEI. DNA of the CDR3: TGTGCCGGGCACGGGGGCGCGACTCCGAGTTACAATGAGCAGTTCTTC. Its protein is CAGHGGATPSYNEQFF.

The chain combines TRBV20-1 with TRBJ2-3, with D perhaps matching TRBD2 (5 bases). Deletions cut 6 bases from V and 0 bases from J, with 19 bases between. Germline V gene sequence: CDR1 DFQATT, CDR2 SNEGSKA (reference sequence). CDR3 length: 16 amino acids. In nucleotides, the CDR3 is TGCAGTGCCGAACAAGTAGCGCACAGAAGCACAGATACGCAGTATTTT. Translating gives CSAEQVAHRSTDTQYF.

This clonotype has just one count. The chain is built from TRBV10-2 and TRBJ1-1, with 10 positions matching TRBD1. The length of the CDR3 is 17 residues. The ends lost 2 bases at V and 4 bases at J; junction bases unmatched: 10. Per germline, CDR1 WSHSY and CDR2 SAAADI. Here the CDR3 reads CASSEVTGGGRGTEAFF. The CDR3 DNA reads as TGCGCCAGCAGTGAGGTGACAGGGGGCGGTCGGGGCACTGAAGCTTTCTTT.

A few counts support this clonotype. The chain employs TRBV19 and TRBJ1-5; D gene uncertain. Germline-derived CDR1 and CDR2 are LNHDA and SQIVND (reference sequence). CDR3 length equals 17 residues. Between the trimmed V and J ends, which lost 0 bases and 4 bases, there was a span of 16 bases. CDR3 sequence (DNA): TGTGCCAGTAGTATAGAGACCCCCCTTAGCGGGAATCAGCCCCAGCATTTT. Its translation is CASSIETPLSGNQPQHF.

This clonotype has more than one count but fewer than ten. The rearrangement joins TRBV6-2 or TRBV6-3 to TRBJ1-5; D not certain. Germline values: CDR1 MNHEY, CDR2 SVGEGT. The CDR3 sequence is 15 residues long. Trimming took 0 bases from V and 4 from J, leaving 10 bases between them. The CDR3: CASSYSPLGNQPQHF. DNA of the CDR3: TGTGCCAGCAGTTACTCCCCTTTAGGGAATCAGCCCCAGCATTTT.